The rows below give T cell receptor beta chains drawn from one sample of a study of blood T cell repertoires in COVID-19. Here immunoSEQ multiplex PCR was the method, and the copy in TCRdb shows in-frame clones only, minus some. This sample carries approximately 52,000 clones, roughly nine tenths of them seen once, and the ten largest clones take about a sixth. The sequenced sample was peripheral blood. The receptors here all came from a human donor with active COVID-19. The donor label of this sample is uncertain. Each CDR3 is given with its conserved first and last residue. Each record gives: J gene, clone size, D gene, V gene, CDR3 DNA, CDR3 protein. The D gene is left open where the match is weak. The size of a clone is reported for some rows only, either as once, few or many, or as a class for expanded clones.

j_call: TRBJ2-1; clone_size: once; d_call: TRBD1; v_call: TRBV5-1; cdr3_nt: TGCGCCAGCAGCACCGGACAGGGGGCGGTGAACAATGAGCAGTTCTTC; cdr3_aa: CASSTGQGAVNNEQFF
j_call: TRBJ1-2; clone_size: NA; d_call: TRBD1; v_call: TRBV9; cdr3_nt: TGTGCCAGCAGCGATGAGGGACAGTTCTATGGCTACACCTTC; cdr3_aa: CASSDEGQFYGYTF
j_call: TRBJ2-1; clone_size: NA; d_call: NA; v_call: TRBV7-8; cdr3_nt: TGTGCCAGCAGCTTAGCGCTCCGGGGTGGTGAGCAGTTCTTC; cdr3_aa: CASSLALRGGEQFF
j_call: TRBJ1-2; clone_size: NA; d_call: NA; v_call: TRBV19; cdr3_nt: TGTGCCAGTAGTTCAATAAAGGCGGATGACTATGGCTACACCTTC; cdr3_aa: CASSSIKADDYGYTF
j_call: TRBJ2-2; clone_size: NA; d_call: TRBD2; v_call: TRBV7-3; cdr3_nt: TGTGCCAGCAGCTTAAGCCCTTCGGGGGGGGCCCTCTCCGGGGAGCTGTTTTTT; cdr3_aa: CASSLSPSGGALSGELFF
j_call: TRBJ2-7; clone_size: NA; d_call: TRBD2; v_call: TRBV6-2/TRBV6-3; cdr3_nt: TGTGCCAGCAGCAAAAGACTAGCGGAGACCTACGAGCAGTACTTC; cdr3_aa: CASSKRLAETYEQYF
j_call: TRBJ2-5; clone_size: NA; d_call: NA; v_call: TRBV4-1; cdr3_nt: TGCGCCAGCAGCCAAGTAAGACAGGCGGGAGAGACCCAGTACTTC; cdr3_aa: CASSQVRQAGETQYF
j_call: TRBJ2-1; clone_size: NA; d_call: TRBD2; v_call: TRBV7-2; cdr3_nt: TGTGCCAGCAGCTCCCCGGGGGCGAGACTAGCGGGGGGCCCAAGGCAGTTCTTC; cdr3_aa: CASSSPGARLAGGPRQFF
j_call: TRBJ1-2; clone_size: NA; d_call: TRBD1; v_call: TRBV7-3; cdr3_nt: TGTGCCAGCAGCTTCGGGACAGGGTATGGCTACACCTTC; cdr3_aa: CASSFGTGYGYTF
j_call: TRBJ2-7; clone_size: NA; d_call: NA; v_call: TRBV6-5; cdr3_nt: TGTGCCAGCGTGGCTCTCTACGAGCAGTACTTC; cdr3_aa: CASVALYEQYF
j_call: TRBJ2-5; clone_size: NA; d_call: TRBD1; v_call: TRBV6-5; cdr3_nt: TGTGCCACCCGTCCCAGGGGGAGCGGCCAAGAGACCCAGTACTTC; cdr3_aa: CATRPRGSGQETQYF
j_call: TRBJ1-4; clone_size: NA; d_call: NA; v_call: TRBV5-4; cdr3_nt: TGTGCCAGCAGCTTGGGGGCCCCAAATGAAAAACTGTTTTTT; cdr3_aa: CASSLGAPNEKLFF
j_call: TRBJ2-1; clone_size: NA; d_call: NA; v_call: TRBV2; cdr3_nt: TGTGCCCTTAAGAGGAATGAGCAGTTCTTC; cdr3_aa: CALKRNEQFF
j_call: TRBJ2-3; clone_size: NA; d_call: TRBD2; v_call: TRBV7-3; cdr3_nt: TGTGCCAGCAGCCCAGGGACTAGCGGGGCGGGATATACGCAGTATTTT; cdr3_aa: CASSPGTSGAGYTQYF
j_call: TRBJ1-4; clone_size: NA; d_call: NA; v_call: TRBV5-6; cdr3_nt: TGTGCCAGCAGGCGAGGGAATGAAAAACTGTTTTTT; cdr3_aa: CASRRGNEKLFF
j_call: TRBJ1-1; clone_size: few; d_call: NA; v_call: TRBV5-1; cdr3_nt: TGCGCCAGCAGTGATGAGGGATACACTGAAGCTTTCTTT; cdr3_aa: CASSDEGYTEAFF
j_call: TRBJ2-3; clone_size: NA; d_call: NA; v_call: TRBV7-9; cdr3_nt: TGTGCCAGCAGCCTAGAGGAGGGGCTCACAGATACGCAGTATTTT; cdr3_aa: CASSLEEGLTDTQYF
j_call: TRBJ1-1; clone_size: NA; d_call: NA; v_call: TRBV19; cdr3_nt: TGTGCCAGTAGTCCAGGGTACACTGAAGCTTTCTTT; cdr3_aa: CASSPGYTEAFF
j_call: TRBJ2-1; clone_size: few; d_call: NA; v_call: TRBV29-1; cdr3_nt: TGCAGCGTGTGGAGCCTCAATGAGCAGTTCTTC; cdr3_aa: CSVWSLNEQFF
j_call: TRBJ1-2; clone_size: few; d_call: TRBD1; v_call: TRBV4-2; cdr3_nt: TGTGCCAGCAGCCAAGATACCGTGACAGGGGACTATGGCTACACCTTC; cdr3_aa: CASSQDTVTGDYGYTF
j_call: TRBJ2-5; clone_size: medium-sized; d_call: TRBD1; v_call: TRBV7-8; cdr3_nt: TGTGCCAGCAGCTGGGAGACAGGGGAAGAGACCCAGTACTTC; cdr3_aa: CASSWETGEETQYF
j_call: TRBJ2-7; clone_size: NA; d_call: NA; v_call: TRBV5-1; cdr3_nt: TGCGCCAGCAGCTTGGAGTCCTCATTAGACGAGCAGTACTTC; cdr3_aa: CASSLESSLDEQYF
j_call: TRBJ1-2; clone_size: NA; d_call: TRBD1; v_call: TRBV10-3; cdr3_nt: TGTGCCATCAACAGGGGTCATGGCTACACCTTC; cdr3_aa: CAINRGHGYTF
j_call: TRBJ1-3; clone_size: NA; d_call: NA; v_call: TRBV10-3; cdr3_nt: TGTGCCATCAGTGGTCGGAGCTCTGGAAACACCATATATTTT; cdr3_aa: CAISGRSSGNTIYF
j_call: TRBJ1-1; clone_size: once; d_call: TRBD1; v_call: TRBV6-4; cdr3_nt: TGTGCCAGCAGTGACTCGACAGGGGGGAACACTGAAGCTTTCTTT; cdr3_aa: CASSDSTGGNTEAFF
j_call: TRBJ2-7; clone_size: NA; d_call: TRBD1; v_call: TRBV19; cdr3_nt: TGTGCCAGTAGTAAACGAGGGACAGGGGGCCCCTCCTACGAGCAGTACTTC; cdr3_aa: CASSKRGTGGPSYEQYF
j_call: TRBJ2-2; clone_size: NA; d_call: NA; v_call: TRBV19; cdr3_nt: TGTGCCAGCAGACAGTTTTCGGGTTCGTACGCAATGAACACCGGGGAGCTGTTTTTT; cdr3_aa: CASRQFSGSYAMNTGELFF
j_call: TRBJ2-1; clone_size: NA; d_call: NA; v_call: TRBV6-2/TRBV6-3; cdr3_nt: TGTGCCAGCAGCCTAGTCGGGTACAATGAGCAGTTCTTC; cdr3_aa: CASSLVGYNEQFF
j_call: TRBJ2-4; clone_size: once; d_call: NA; v_call: TRBV15; cdr3_nt: TGTGCCACCAGCGGAAGCGGGTGGTTC; cdr3_aa: CATSGSGWF
j_call: TRBJ2-2; clone_size: NA; d_call: NA; v_call: TRBV9; cdr3_nt: TGTGCCAGCAGCGTAGTAGACTACCCCGGCCCCGGGGAGCTGTTTTTT; cdr3_aa: CASSVVDYPGPGELFF
j_call: TRBJ1-1; clone_size: NA; d_call: TRBD1; v_call: TRBV7-2; cdr3_nt: TGTGCCAGCAACAACAGGGGTATGAACACTGAAGCTTTCTTT; cdr3_aa: CASNNRGMNTEAFF
j_call: TRBJ2-2; clone_size: NA; d_call: TRBD1; v_call: TRBV5-1; cdr3_nt: TGCGCCAGCAGCTTTTATGGGACAGCTAACACCGGGGAGCTGTTTTTT; cdr3_aa: CASSFYGTANTGELFF
j_call: TRBJ1-2; clone_size: NA; d_call: NA; v_call: TRBV21-1; cdr3_nt: TGTGCCAGCAGAGGGACAGGGGCTAACTATGGCTACACCTTC; cdr3_aa: CASRGTGANYGYTF
j_call: TRBJ2-3; clone_size: once; d_call: NA; v_call: TRBV7-9; cdr3_nt: TGTGCCAGCAGCTTAGCCCTACTTTACGTGAGCACAGATACGCAGTATTTT; cdr3_aa: CASSLALLYVSTDTQYF
j_call: TRBJ1-5; clone_size: NA; d_call: NA; v_call: TRBV7-8; cdr3_nt: TGTGCCAGCAGCTTAGTAGGGGCGGTACAGCCCCAGCATTTT; cdr3_aa: CASSLVGAVQPQHF
j_call: TRBJ1-2; clone_size: NA; d_call: NA; v_call: TRBV28; cdr3_nt: TGTGCCAGCAGTTTTATGGGCCAGGGGCAAAGCTATGGCTACACCTTC; cdr3_aa: CASSFMGQGQSYGYTF
j_call: TRBJ2-3; clone_size: NA; d_call: TRBD1; v_call: TRBV10-3; cdr3_nt: TGTGCCATCAAGCTGGGACAGCGCACAGATACGCAGTATTTT; cdr3_aa: CAIKLGQRTDTQYF
j_call: TRBJ1-1; clone_size: NA; d_call: NA; v_call: TRBV24-1; cdr3_nt: TGTGCCACCAGTGATTCGCGCAAACACAGCACTGAAGCTTTCTTT; cdr3_aa: CATSDSRKHSTEAFF
j_call: TRBJ1-5; clone_size: NA; d_call: NA; v_call: TRBV6-2/TRBV6-3; cdr3_nt: TGTGCCAGCAGCCCTCCCCCGGGAGGGAGCAATCAGCCCCAGCATTTT; cdr3_aa: CASSPPPGGSNQPQHF
j_call: TRBJ2-1; clone_size: once; d_call: NA; v_call: TRBV5-4; cdr3_nt: TGTGCCAGCAGCTTTCGCAATGAGCAGTTCTTC; cdr3_aa: CASSFRNEQFF
j_call: TRBJ1-1; clone_size: NA; d_call: TRBD1; v_call: TRBV9; cdr3_nt: TGTGCCAGCAGCGTACTACAGGGGCTGAACACTGAAGCTTTCTTT; cdr3_aa: CASSVLQGLNTEAFF